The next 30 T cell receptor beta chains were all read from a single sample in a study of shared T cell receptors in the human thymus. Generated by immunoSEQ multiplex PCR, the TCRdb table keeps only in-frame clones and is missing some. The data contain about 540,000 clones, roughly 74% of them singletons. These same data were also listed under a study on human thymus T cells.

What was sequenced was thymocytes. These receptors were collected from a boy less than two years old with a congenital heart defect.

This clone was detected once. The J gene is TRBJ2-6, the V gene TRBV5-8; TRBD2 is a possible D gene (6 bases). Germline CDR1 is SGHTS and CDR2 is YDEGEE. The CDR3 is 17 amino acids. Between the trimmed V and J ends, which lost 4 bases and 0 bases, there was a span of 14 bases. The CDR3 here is CASSAGTQDSGANVLTF. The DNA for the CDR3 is TGTGCCAGCAGCGCCGGGACTCAGGACTCTGGGGCCAACGTCCTGACTTTC.

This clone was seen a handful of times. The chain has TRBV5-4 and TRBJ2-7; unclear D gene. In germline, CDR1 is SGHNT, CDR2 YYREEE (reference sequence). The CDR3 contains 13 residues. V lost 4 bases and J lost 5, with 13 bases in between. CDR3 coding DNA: TGTGCCAGCAGCCCGGCTCATGGAGACGAGCAGTACTTC. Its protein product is CASSPAHGDEQYF.

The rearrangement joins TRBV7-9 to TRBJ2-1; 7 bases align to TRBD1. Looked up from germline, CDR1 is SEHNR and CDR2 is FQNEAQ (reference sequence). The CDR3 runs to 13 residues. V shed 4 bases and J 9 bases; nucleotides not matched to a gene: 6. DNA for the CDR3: TGTGCCAGCAGCTCCGACAGGGTAGGTGAGCAGTTCTTC. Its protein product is CASSSDRVGEQFF. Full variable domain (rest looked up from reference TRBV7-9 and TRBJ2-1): DTGVSQNPRHKITKRGQNVTFRCDPISEHNRLYWYRQTLGQGPEFLTYFQNEAQLEKSRLLSDRFSAERPKGSFSTLEIQRTEQGDSAMYLCASSSDRVGEQFFGPGTRLTVL.

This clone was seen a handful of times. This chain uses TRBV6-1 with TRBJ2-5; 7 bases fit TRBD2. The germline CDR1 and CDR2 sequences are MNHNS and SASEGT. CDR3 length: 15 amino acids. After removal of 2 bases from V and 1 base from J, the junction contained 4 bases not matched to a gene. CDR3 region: CASSERPSGQETQYF. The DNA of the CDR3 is TGTGCCAGCAGTGAACGTCCTAGCGGCCAAGAGACCCAGTACTTC.

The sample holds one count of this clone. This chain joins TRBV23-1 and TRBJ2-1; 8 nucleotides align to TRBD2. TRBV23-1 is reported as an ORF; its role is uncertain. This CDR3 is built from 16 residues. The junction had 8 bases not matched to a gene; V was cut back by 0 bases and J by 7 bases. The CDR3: CASSQSELAEGNEQFF. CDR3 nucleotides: TGCGCCAGCAGTCAATCCGAACTAGCGGAGGGGAATGAGCAGTTCTTC.

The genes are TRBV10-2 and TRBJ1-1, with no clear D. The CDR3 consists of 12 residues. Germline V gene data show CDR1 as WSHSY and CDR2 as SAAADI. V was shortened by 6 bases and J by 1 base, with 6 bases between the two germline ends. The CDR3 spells CASRSGNTEAFF. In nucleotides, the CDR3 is TGCGCCAGCAGATCGGGGAACACTGAAGCTTTCTTT.

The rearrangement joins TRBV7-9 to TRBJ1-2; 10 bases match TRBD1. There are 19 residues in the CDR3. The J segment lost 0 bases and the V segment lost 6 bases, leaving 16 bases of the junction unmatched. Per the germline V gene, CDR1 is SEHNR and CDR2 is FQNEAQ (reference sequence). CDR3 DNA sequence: TGTGCCAGCAGGCCCTTAGGTGAGACAGGGGGCAAAGCTAACTATGGCTACACCTTC. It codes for CASRPLGETGGKANYGYTF.

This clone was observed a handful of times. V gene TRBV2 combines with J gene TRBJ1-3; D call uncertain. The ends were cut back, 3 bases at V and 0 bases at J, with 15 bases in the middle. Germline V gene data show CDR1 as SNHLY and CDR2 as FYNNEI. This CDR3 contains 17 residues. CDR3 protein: CASSERWRLLSGNTIYF. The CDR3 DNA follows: TGTGCCAGCAGTGAGAGATGGCGGCTCCTCTCTGGAAACACCATATATTTT.

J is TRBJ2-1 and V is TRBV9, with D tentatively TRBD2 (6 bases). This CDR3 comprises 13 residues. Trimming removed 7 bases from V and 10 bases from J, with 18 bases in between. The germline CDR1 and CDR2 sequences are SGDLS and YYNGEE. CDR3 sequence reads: CASSNTEGGEQFF. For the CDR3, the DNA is TGTGCCAGCTCCAATACTGAGGGAGGCGAGCAGTTCTTC.

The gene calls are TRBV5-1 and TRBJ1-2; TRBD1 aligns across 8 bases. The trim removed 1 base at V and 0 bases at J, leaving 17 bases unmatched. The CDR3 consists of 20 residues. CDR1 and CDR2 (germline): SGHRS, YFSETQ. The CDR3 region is CASSLTPETGAMGTNYGYTF. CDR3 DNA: TGCGCCAGCAGCTTGACGCCTGAGACAGGGGCGATGGGTACTAACTATGGCTACACCTTC.

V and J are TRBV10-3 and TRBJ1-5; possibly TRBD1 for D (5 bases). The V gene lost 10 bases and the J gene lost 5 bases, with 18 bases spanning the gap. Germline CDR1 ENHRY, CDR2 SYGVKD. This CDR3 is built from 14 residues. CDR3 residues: CATRGPGGDQPQHF. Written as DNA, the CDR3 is TGTGCCACCCGGGGACCGGGGGGTGATCAGCCCCAGCATTTT.

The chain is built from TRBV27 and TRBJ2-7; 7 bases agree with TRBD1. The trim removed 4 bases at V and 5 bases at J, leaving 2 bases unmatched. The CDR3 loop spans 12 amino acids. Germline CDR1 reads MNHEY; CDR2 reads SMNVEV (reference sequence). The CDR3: CASSSRGHEQYF. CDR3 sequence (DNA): TGTGCCAGCAGTTCTAGGGGGCACGAGCAGTACTTC.

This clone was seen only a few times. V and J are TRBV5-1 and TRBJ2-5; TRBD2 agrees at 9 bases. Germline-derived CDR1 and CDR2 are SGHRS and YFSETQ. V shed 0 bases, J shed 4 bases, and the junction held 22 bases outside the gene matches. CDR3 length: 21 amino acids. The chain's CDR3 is CASSLGGAGTTPSGIGETQYF. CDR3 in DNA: TGCGCCAGCAGCTTGGGGGGTGCAGGGACAACCCCTAGCGGGATCGGAGAGACCCAGTACTTC.

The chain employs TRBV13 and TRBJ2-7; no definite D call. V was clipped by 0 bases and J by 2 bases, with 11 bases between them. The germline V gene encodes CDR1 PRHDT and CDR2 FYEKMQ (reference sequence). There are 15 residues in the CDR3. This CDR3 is CASSLGRRPTYEQYF. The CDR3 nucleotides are TGTGCCAGCAGCTTAGGTCGCAGGCCGACCTACGAGCAGTACTTC.

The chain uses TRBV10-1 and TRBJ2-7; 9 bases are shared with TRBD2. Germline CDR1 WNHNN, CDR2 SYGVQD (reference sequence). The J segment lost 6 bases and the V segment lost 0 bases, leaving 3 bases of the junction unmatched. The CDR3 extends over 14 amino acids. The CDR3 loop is CASSESSGSVEQYF. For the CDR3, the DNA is TGCGCCAGCAGTGAGTCTAGCGGGAGCGTCGAGCAGTACTTC.

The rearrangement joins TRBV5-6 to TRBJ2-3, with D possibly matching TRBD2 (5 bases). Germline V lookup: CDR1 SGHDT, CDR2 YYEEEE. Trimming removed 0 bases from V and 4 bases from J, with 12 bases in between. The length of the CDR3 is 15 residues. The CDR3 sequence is CASSLASNDSDTQYF. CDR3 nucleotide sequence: TGTGCCAGCAGCTTGGCTAGCAATGATTCAGATACGCAGTATTTT.

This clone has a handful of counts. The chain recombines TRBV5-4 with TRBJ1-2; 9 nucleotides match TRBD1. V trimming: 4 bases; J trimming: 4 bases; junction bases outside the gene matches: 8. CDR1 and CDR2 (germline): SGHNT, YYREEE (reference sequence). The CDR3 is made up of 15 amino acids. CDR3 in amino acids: CASSRGQGAPYGYTF. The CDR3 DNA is TGTGCCAGCAGCAGGGGACAGGGAGCTCCCTATGGCTACACCTTC.

The CDR3 region has the DNA TGTGCCAGCAGCTTAATAGGGGACACCGGGGAGCTGTTTTTT. This encodes CASSLIGDTGELFF. The V gene is TRBV11-2, the J gene TRBJ2-2; possibly TRBD1 for D (5 bases). V lost 2 bases to trimming and J lost 3 bases, with 7 bases between them. From germline, CDR1 is SGHAT and CDR2 FQNNGV. The CDR3 totals 14 residues.

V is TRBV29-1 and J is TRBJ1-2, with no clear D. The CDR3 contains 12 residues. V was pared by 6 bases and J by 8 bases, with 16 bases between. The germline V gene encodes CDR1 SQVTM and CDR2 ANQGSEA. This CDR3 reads CSVESGGYGYTF. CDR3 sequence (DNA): TGCAGCGTCGAATCTGGAGGGTACGGCTACACCTTC.

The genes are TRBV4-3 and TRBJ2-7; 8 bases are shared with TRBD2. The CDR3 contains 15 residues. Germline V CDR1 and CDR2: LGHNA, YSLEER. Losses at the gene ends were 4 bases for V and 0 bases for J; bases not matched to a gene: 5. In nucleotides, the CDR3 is TGCGCCAGCAGCCCTGTAGCGGGATCCTCCTACGAGCAGTACTTC. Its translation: CASSPVAGSSYEQYF.

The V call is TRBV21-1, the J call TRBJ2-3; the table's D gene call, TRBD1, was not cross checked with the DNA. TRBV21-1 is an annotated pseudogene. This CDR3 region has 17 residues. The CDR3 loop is CASSKVQQGQGSDTQYF. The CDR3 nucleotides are TGTGCCAGCAGCAAAGTCCAGCAGGGGCAGGGATCAGATACGCAGTATTTT.

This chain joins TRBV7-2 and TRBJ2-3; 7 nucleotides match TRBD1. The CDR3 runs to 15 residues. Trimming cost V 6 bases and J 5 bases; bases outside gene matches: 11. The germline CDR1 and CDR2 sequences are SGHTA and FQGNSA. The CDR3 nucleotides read TGTGCCAGCAGGACGACAGGGTGGGACCTAGATACGCAGTATTTT. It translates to CASRTTGWDLDTQYF.

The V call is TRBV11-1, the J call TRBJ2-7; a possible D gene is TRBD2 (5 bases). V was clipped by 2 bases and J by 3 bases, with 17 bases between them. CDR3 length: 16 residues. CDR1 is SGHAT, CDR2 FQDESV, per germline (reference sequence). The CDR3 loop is CASSLRDGVTNYEQYF. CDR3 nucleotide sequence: TGTGCCAGCAGCTTACGTGACGGGGTTACCAACTACGAGCAGTACTTC.

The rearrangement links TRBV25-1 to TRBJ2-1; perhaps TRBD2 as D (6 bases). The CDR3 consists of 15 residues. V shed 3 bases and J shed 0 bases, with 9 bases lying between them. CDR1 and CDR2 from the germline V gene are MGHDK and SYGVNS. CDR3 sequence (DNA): TGTGCCAGCAGTGAGGGCGGGACCTCCTACAATGAGCAGTTCTTC. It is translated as CASSEGGTSYNEQFF.

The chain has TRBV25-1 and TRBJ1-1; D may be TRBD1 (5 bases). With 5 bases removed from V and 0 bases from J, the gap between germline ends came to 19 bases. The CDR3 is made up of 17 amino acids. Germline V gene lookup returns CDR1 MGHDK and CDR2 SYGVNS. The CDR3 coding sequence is TGTGCCAGCAGTCCGATGCCCAGCGACAGCATGAACACTGAAGCTTTCTTT. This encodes CASSPMPSDSMNTEAFF.

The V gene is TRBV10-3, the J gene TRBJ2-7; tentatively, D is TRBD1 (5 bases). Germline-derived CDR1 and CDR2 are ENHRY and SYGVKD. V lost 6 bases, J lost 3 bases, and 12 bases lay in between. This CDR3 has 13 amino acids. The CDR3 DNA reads TGTGCCATCAGAGGGGCGGTTAGCTACGAGCAGTACTTC. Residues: CAIRGAVSYEQYF.

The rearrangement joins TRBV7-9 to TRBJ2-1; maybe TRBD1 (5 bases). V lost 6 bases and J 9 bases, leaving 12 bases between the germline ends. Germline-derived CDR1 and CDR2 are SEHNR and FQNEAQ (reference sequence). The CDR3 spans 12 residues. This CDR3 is CASSYQGGEQFF. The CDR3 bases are TGTGCCAGCAGTTACCAGGGTGGTGAGCAGTTCTTC.

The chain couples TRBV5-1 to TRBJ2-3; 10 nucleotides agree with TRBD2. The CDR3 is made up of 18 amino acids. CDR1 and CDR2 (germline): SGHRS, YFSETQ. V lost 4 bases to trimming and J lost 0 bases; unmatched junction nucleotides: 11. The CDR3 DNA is TGCGCCAGCAGCCCCGAGAGGACTAGCGGACCTAGCACAGATACGCAGTATTTT. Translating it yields CASSPERTSGPSTDTQYF.

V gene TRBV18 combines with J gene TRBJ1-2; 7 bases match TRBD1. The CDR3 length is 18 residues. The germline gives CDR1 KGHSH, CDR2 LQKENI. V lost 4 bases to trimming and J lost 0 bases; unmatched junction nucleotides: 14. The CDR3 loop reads CASSLNRGPNRTNYGYTF. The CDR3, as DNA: TGTGCCAGCTCACTCAACAGGGGTCCAAACCGTACTAACTATGGCTACACCTTC.

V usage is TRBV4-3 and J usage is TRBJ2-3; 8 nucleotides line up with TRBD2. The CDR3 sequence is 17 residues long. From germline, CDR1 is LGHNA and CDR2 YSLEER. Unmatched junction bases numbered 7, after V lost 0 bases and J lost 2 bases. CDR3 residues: CASSQETTSGYTDTQYF. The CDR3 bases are TGCGCCAGCAGCCAAGAAACAACTAGCGGCTACACAGATACGCAGTATTTT.